This TCR beta chain was sequenced in a study of regulatory T cells in long-lasting Graves disease. Whole-study findings and limits: Few sampled subjects may have lowered accuracy. TRBV28 was favored in persistent disease, as were TRBJ1-2 and TRBJ2-5.

Both iRepertoire HTBI primers and Arm-PCR of CDR3 regions were used to build the TCR beta libraries. TCRdb reprocessed the multiplex PCR reads via MiXCR and lists one record per CDR3 protein. The sample records hundreds of thousands of distinct CDR3 sequences, around 17% being singletons. This clonotype occurred many times. Its antigen is still unknown. Specified time point: newly diagnosed GD, antithyroid drugs for less than 3 months. RNA from PBMCs was the source of the TCR library. Clinicians diagnosed Graves' disease using American Thyroid Association guidelines. CDR3 length: 15 residues. The V end was cut by 2 bases, the J end by 3 bases, with 11 bases between. Germline-derived CDR1 and CDR2 are MDHEN and SYDVKM. The data were also submitted as part of a second study, on T cells in Graves' hyperthyroidism and ophthalmopathy. That work states: Blood also contained most expanded thyroid clonotypes above 0.001.

This chain uses TRBV28 with TRBJ1-5; the D is unclear. The sequences come from peripheral blood mononuclear cells (PBMCs), collected at new diagnosis, from a patient treated with antithyroid drugs. The receptor was isolated from a young woman with Graves disease. The CDR3 region has the DNA TGTGCCAGCAGTTTAACCCAGGAATACAATCAGCCCCAGCATTTT. As protein: CASSLTQEYNQPQHF.